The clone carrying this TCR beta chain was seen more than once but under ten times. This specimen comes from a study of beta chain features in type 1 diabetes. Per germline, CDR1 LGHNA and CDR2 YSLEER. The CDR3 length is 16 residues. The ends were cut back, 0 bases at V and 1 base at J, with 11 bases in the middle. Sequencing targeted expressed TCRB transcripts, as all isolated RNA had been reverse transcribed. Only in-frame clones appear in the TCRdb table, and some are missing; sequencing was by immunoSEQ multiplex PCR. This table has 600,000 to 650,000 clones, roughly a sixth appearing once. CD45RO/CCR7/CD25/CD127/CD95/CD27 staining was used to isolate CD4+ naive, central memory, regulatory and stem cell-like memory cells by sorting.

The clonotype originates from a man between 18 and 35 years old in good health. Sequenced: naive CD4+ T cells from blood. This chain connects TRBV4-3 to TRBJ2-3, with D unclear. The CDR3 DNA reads TGCGCCAGCAGCCAAGATGGAACATACGGCACAGATACGCAGTATTTT. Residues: CASSQDGTYGTDTQYF.